Below, 21 T cell receptor beta chains from the same sample are listed, as sequenced in a study of PD-1 blockade in mismatch repair-deficient tumors. Clones were read by immunoSEQ multiplex PCR, and TCRdb kept only the in-frame ones, dropping some. The table lists around 120,000 clones, roughly 90% of them singletons. Sequenced material: peripheral blood, taken just over 70 weeks after starting pembrolizumab. The receptors derive from an adult with mismatch repair-deficient cancer.

This chain uses TRBV7-9 with TRBJ2-7; D is uncertain. This CDR3 is 11 amino acids long. Looked up from germline, CDR1 is SEHNR and CDR2 is FQNEAQ (reference sequence). Between the trimmed V and J ends, which lost 2 bases and 12 bases, there was a span of 11 bases. CDR3 region: CASSLSDLLYF. The CDR3 bases are TGTGCCAGCAGCTTATCCGACCTCTTGTACTTC.

The V call is TRBV19, the J call TRBJ2-7; 8 bases line up with TRBD1. Germline trimming cut 4 bases from V and 6 bases from J; bases unmatched to any gene: 14. From germline, CDR1 is LNHDA and CDR2 SQIVND (reference sequence). The CDR3 is made up of 16 amino acids. CDR3 nucleotide sequence: TGTGCCAGTAGTACCTGGAGGGGACAGGCCAGTTTCGAGCAGTACTTC. As protein: CASSTWRGQASFEQYF.

V usage is TRBV5-5 and J usage is TRBJ2-2; 13 nucleotides line up with TRBD2. The length of the CDR3 is 15 residues. Germline V gene lookup returns CDR1 SGHKS and CDR2 YYEKEE (reference sequence). The V gene end was trimmed by 4 bases and the J gene end by 6 bases; junction bases not matched to a gene: 3. The CDR3 here is CASSDGTSGAGELFF. The CDR3 DNA reads as TGTGCCAGCAGCGACGGGACTAGCGGGGCCGGGGAGCTGTTTTTT. Full variable domain (missing parts from reference TRBV5-5 and TRBJ2-2): DAGVTQSPTHLIKTRGQQVTLRCSPISGHKSVSWYQQVLGQGPQFIFQYYEKEERGRGNFPDRFSARQFPNYSSELNVNALLLGDSALYLCASSDGTSGAGELFFGEGSRLTVL.

V gene TRBV6-5 combines with J gene TRBJ2-1; 10 nucleotides match TRBD2. CDR1 and CDR2 from the germline V gene are MNHEY and SVGAGI. The CDR3 length is 13 residues. V was clipped by 2 bases and J by 14 bases; unmatched bases: 6. The CDR3 coding sequence is TGTGCCAGCAGTTACAAATTAAGCGGGGGGGAGTTCTTC. Translating gives CASSYKLSGGEFF.

This clone has only a few counts. The V and J genes are TRBV14 and TRBJ2-1; weak D call: TRBD1 (6 bases). This CDR3 region has 12 residues. CDR1 and CDR2 from the germline V gene are SGHDN and FVKESK. V lost 4 bases, J lost 8 bases, and 9 bases lay in between. CDR3 DNA: TGTGCCAGCAGCCGATACAGGGATGAGCAGTTCTTC. Protein sequence: CASSRYRDEQFF.

The V gene is TRBV6-5, the J gene TRBJ1-1, with 12 bases aligning to TRBD1. The junction had 6 bases not matched to a gene; V was cut back by 6 bases and J by 4 bases. CDR3 length: 15 residues. The V gene's germline CDR1 is MNHEY and CDR2 SVGAGI. The CDR3 nucleotides are TGTGCCAGCAGCTCCGGGACAGGGGGCACCACTGAAGCTTTCTTT. Translated, it gives CASSSGTGGTTEAFF.

The V call is TRBV2, the J call TRBJ2-3; 7 bases are shared with TRBD2. There are 13 residues in the CDR3. Losses at the gene ends were 8 bases for V and 0 bases for J; bases not matched to a gene: 2. Germline values: CDR1 SNHLY, CDR2 FYNNEI. CDR3 nucleotide sequence: TGTGCCAGCCGAGCGGGGAGCACAGATACGCAGTATTTT. Translating it yields CASRAGSTDTQYF.

The J gene is TRBJ2-7, the V gene TRBV6-5, with TRBD2 matching 11 bases. V lost 6 bases and J lost 3; bases outside the gene matches: 4. Germline CDR1 is MNHEY and CDR2 is SVGAGI. The CDR3 covers 14 residues. In DNA, the CDR3 is TGTGCCAGCAGCATAGCGGGAGGGAACTACGAGCAGTACTTC. Amino acids: CASSIAGGNYEQYF.

The chain couples TRBV11-3 to TRBJ2-7; D is possibly TRBD2 (5 bases). The germline V gene has CDR1 SGHNT and CDR2 YENEEA. The CDR3 has 14 amino acids. V lost 5 bases, J lost 2 bases, and 13 bases lay in between. This chain's CDR3 is CASSADDGTYEQYF. The CDR3 coding sequence is TGTGCCAGCAGCGCAGATGACGGGACCTACGAGCAGTACTTC.

This sequence joins TRBV7-9 and TRBJ2-7, with D possibly called TRBD1 or TRBD2 (6 bases each). CDR1 SEHNR and CDR2 FQNEAQ come from the germline V gene (reference sequence). The V gene lost 5 bases and the J gene lost 2 bases, with 19 bases spanning the gap. The CDR3 contains 16 residues. In DNA, the CDR3 is TGTGCCAGCAGCCCAACGACCGGGGGCAAAACCTACGAGCAGTACTTC. The encoded protein is CASSPTTGGKTYEQYF. The full variable domain, rest sourced from reference TRBV7-9 and TRBJ2-7, is DTGVSQNPRHKITKRGQNVTFRCDPISEHNRLYWYRQTLGQGPEFLTYFQNEAQLEKSRLLSDRFSAERPKGSFSTLEIQRTEQGDSAMYLCASSPTTGGKTYEQYFGPGTRLTVT.

CDR3 amino acids: CASSNRPGEGETQYF. The CDR3 DNA sequence: TGTGCCAGTAGCAATCGTCCAGGGGAGGGAGAGACCCAGTACTTC. The V call is TRBV19, the J call TRBJ2-5; D possibly corresponds to TRBD2 (7 bases). The V gene lost 6 bases and the J gene lost 4 bases, with 18 bases spanning the gap. Looked up from germline, CDR1 is LNHDA and CDR2 is SQIVND (reference sequence). There are 15 residues in the CDR3. Using reference TRBV19 and TRBJ2-5 for the parts outside the CDR3, the full variable domain is DGGITQSPKYLFRKEGQNVTLSCEQNLNHDAMYWYRQDPGQGLRLIYYSQIVNDFQKGDIAEGYSVSREKKESFPLTVTSAQKNPTAFYLCASSNRPGEGETQYFGPGTRLLVL.

This chain uses TRBV7-9 with TRBJ1-1, with 7 bases aligning to TRBD1. J lost 3 bases, V lost 1 base, and 2 bases had no gene match. Germline V gives CDR1 SEHNR, CDR2 FQNEAQ (reference sequence). The CDR3 has 14 residues. The CDR3 DNA reads TGTGCCAGCAGCTTAGTAACAGGGGACACTGAAGCTTTCTTT. It is translated as CASSLVTGDTEAFF. Combining the CDR3 with reference TRBV7-9 and TRBJ1-1 gives the whole variable domain DTGVSQNPRHKITKRGQNVTFRCDPISEHNRLYWYRQTLGQGPEFLTYFQNEAQLEKSRLLSDRFSAERPKGSFSTLEIQRTEQGDSAMYLCASSLVTGDTEAFFGQGTRLTVV.

This chain joins TRBV10-3 and TRBJ2-5, with TRBD1 matching 7 bases. The CDR3 consists of 13 residues. V was clipped by 6 bases and J by 2 bases; unmatched bases: 3. CDR1 and CDR2 from the germline V gene are ENHRY and SYGVKD. The CDR3 loop reads CAIRGQTQETQYF. CDR3 bases: TGTGCCATCAGGGGACAGACACAAGAGACCCAGTACTTC.

The chain combines TRBV18 with TRBJ2-2; 7 bases agree with TRBD2. The germline V gene encodes CDR1 KGHSH and CDR2 LQKENI. V gave up 3 bases and J gave up 3 bases; unmatched junction bases: 7. This CDR3 is 16 amino acids long. CDR3 nucleotides: TGTGCCAGCTCACCTAGACGGCTAGCGGACACCGGGGAGCTGTTTTTT. Amino acid sequence: CASSPRRLADTGELFF.

This clone was found a few times. The chain combines TRBV7-9 with TRBJ2-2; no clear D gene. This CDR3 region has 13 residues. With 0 bases removed from V and 7 bases from J, the gap between germline ends came to 6 bases. Germline-derived CDR1 and CDR2 are SEHNR and FQNEAQ (reference sequence). The CDR3 region is CASSLANVGELFF. DNA of the CDR3: TGTGCCAGCAGCTTAGCGAACGTCGGGGAGCTGTTTTTT.

V gene TRBV28 combines with J gene TRBJ2-5, with 7 bases fitting TRBD1. The junction had 3 bases not matched to a gene; V was cut back by 4 bases and J by 4 bases. Germline V gives CDR1 MDHEN, CDR2 SYDVKM. The CDR3 is 13 amino acids. Here the CDR3 reads CASSSGTVETQYF. CDR3 nucleotides: TGTGCCAGCAGTTCCGGGACAGTAGAGACCCAGTACTTC. Together with reference TRBV28 and TRBJ2-5, the CDR3 gives the full variable domain: DVKVTQSSRYLVKRTGEKVFLECVQDMDHENMFWYRQDPGLGLRLIYFSYDVKMKEKGDIPEGYSVSREKKERFSLILESASTNQTSMYLCASSSGTVETQYFGPGTRLLVL.

This chain uses TRBV4-3 with TRBJ1-3; no clear D. Germline CDR1 reads LGHNA; CDR2 reads YSLEER. V lost 0 bases to trimming and J lost 4 bases, with 10 bases between them. This CDR3 contains 15 residues. The CDR3 here is CASSQDPGLGNTIYF. The CDR3 DNA reads as TGCGCCAGCAGCCAAGATCCCGGGTTGGGAAACACCATATATTTT.

The chain has TRBV6-5 and TRBJ2-3; 9 bases align to TRBD1. This CDR3 has 13 amino acids. Trimming cost V 7 bases and J 4 bases; bases outside gene matches: 3. The germline CDR1 and CDR2 sequences are MNHEY and SVGAGI. CDR3 sequence (DNA): TGTGCCAGCACGGGACAGGGATCAGATACGCAGTATTTT. It specifies CASTGQGSDTQYF.

In the case of this clone: The same CDR3 can be traced to other DNA sequences in this sample. J is TRBJ2-7 and V is TRBV2, with TRBD2 identical over 10 bases. Trimming cost V 8 bases and J 0 bases; bases outside gene matches: 4. CDR1 and CDR2 (germline): SNHLY, FYNNEI. The CDR3 is made up of 14 amino acids. In DNA, the CDR3 is TGTGCCAGCTCACGGACTAGCGGCTCCTACGAGCAGTACTTC. Its protein product is CASSRTSGSYEQYF. Complete variable domain (other parts from reference TRBV2 and TRBJ2-7): EPEVTQTPSHQVTQMGQEVILRCVPISNHLYFYWYRQILGQKVEFLVSFYNNEISEKSEIFDDQFSVERPDGSNFTLKIRSTKLEDSAMYFCASSRTSGSYEQYFGPGTRLTVT.

This sequence joins TRBV4-3 and TRBJ2-7; perhaps TRBD2 as D (5 bases). The V end was cut by 0 bases, the J end by 5 bases, with 14 bases between. The germline CDR1 and CDR2 sequences are LGHNA and YSLEER. The CDR3 has 15 amino acids. The CDR3: CASSQDPAEVNEQYF. The DNA of the CDR3 is TGCGCCAGCAGCCAAGACCCAGCGGAGGTCAACGAGCAGTACTTC.

The rearrangement uses TRBV7-2 and TRBJ2-5, with D perhaps matching TRBD1 (6 bases). Per the germline V gene, CDR1 is SGHTA and CDR2 is FQGNSA. Trimming removed 5 bases at V and 5 bases at J, with 12 bases between. This CDR3 contains 13 residues. CDR3 amino acids: CASSRGGRETQYF. The CDR3 DNA sequence: TGTGCCAGCAGCCGAGGGGGAAGGGAGACCCAGTACTTC.